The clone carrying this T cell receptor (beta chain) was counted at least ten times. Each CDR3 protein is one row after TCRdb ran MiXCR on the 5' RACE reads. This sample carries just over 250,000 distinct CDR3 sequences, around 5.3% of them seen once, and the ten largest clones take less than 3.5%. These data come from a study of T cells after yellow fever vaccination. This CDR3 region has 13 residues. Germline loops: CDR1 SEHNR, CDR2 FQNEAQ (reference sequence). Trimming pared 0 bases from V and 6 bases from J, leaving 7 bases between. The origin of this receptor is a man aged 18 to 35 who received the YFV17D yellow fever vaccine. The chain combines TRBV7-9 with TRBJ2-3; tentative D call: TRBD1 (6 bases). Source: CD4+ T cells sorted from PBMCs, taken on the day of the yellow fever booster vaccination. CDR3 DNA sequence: TGTGCCAGCAGCTTAGCACAGGGCGATACGCAGTATTTT. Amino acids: CASSLAQGDTQYF.